The entry that follows covers one TCR beta chain sequence. Other DNA sequences from this sample encode an identical CDR3 as well. Germline V gene data show CDR1 as MNHNY and CDR2 as SVGAGI (reference sequence). The CDR3 consists of 15 residues. V was shortened by 0 bases and J by 0 bases, with 9 bases between the two germline ends. Cohort 3 recovered donors had two negative PCRs, clearance, or symptom resolution. This entry comes from a study of blood T cell repertoires in COVID-19. Method: immunoSEQ multiplex PCR; TCRdb's copy keeps in-frame clones and lacks some. The sample lists 300,000 to 350,000 clones; 87% were seen once.

Sample: PBMCs or T cells enriched from blood (not recorded which). The chain carries TRBV6-6 and TRBJ2-7; TRBD2 is a possible D gene (5 bases). This clonotype originated in a young woman who had recovered from COVID-19. The chain's CDR3 is CASSYSPGSSYEQYF. In DNA form, the CDR3 reads TGTGCCAGCAGTTACTCTCCGGGGAGCTCCTACGAGCAGTACTTC.